This record looks at one TCR beta chain sequence and its context. Which antigen it targets is not known. No base-level quality is on record; no much larger clone is a single base apart. CDR1 MNHNY and CDR2 SVGAGI were looked up in the germline V gene (reference sequence). The CDR3 measures 14 amino acids from cysteine to phenylalanine. Only the CDR3 DNA is retained, 42 bases long and in frame from the first base. Between the V and J ends, shortened by 6 bases and 0 bases respectively, the junction contains 10 bases. Participants in the prospective study were enrolled through a virtual design, were aged about 18 to 89 years, and lived in some 24 United States geographic areas. In the prospective study, participants were assigned to cohorts based on the clinical history participants reported in a screening survey and a study questionnaire. ImmuneRACE Cohort 3 recovered participants were defined by two consecutive negative NP/OP PCR tests, healthcare professional clearance, or symptom resolution. In the prospective study, mobile phlebotomists collected whole blood, serum and a nasopharyngeal or oropharyngeal swab from each participant. Over a roughly 2-month period, participants in the prospective study had the option of providing additional blood draws and questionnaires. Before DNA extraction, blood samples from the prospective study were shipped at room temperature or frozen.

TCRbeta CDR3 regions were amplified from genomic DNA by means of the immunoSEQ Assay, a bias-controlled multiplex PCR. For the original study's pipeline: The number of nucleated cells in each sample was estimated by amplification of reference gene primers within the assay. To quantify the absolute abundance of each unique TCRbeta CDR3 rearrangement, sequence reads were collapsed and filtered. For each sample, productive Simpson clonality was calculated as the square root of Simpson's diversity index over productive rearrangements. Imported from immuneACCESS, the table was reduced by TCRdb to in-frame sequences with V and J called. These copies leave out some clones; in studies compared against another copy, an unresolved V gene accounts for under half, and the cause of the remainder is not known. V and J calls and clone size are copied from that table; D and trimming were computed from the DNA. This sample lists hundreds of thousands of clones; more than 75% were detected once. Under 3% of the sample belongs to the ten largest clones.

The sample comes from a study of blood T cell repertoires in COVID-19 (dated by TCRdb to about 2020). As for the study more broadly: Collaborator samples came from the United States, Italy and Spain and covered acute and convalescent phases of COVID-19. The material from the prospective study consisted of cDNA or gDNA derived from T cells, B-cell-depleted T cells, or PBMCs. Deeply sampled blood TCRbeta repertoires from subjects exposed to, actively infected with, or recovered from COVID-19 were included in the dataset. A freely available public database, intended as a resource for researchers studying the immune response to SARS-CoV-2, is where the repertoires were released. Samples were obtained from the ongoing ImmuneRACE study (first 160 participants) and from over 1,000 subjects provided by 6 global collaborators. A de-identified subject ID, COVID-19 status, age in years and sex were almost always included in the sample metadata. HLA class I and class II types, where available, came from metadata supplied by the sample provider rather than from assay-based typing. The full study reports these points: The quantity of clinical and demographic metadata differed by source and by participant and was supplied without curation.

The chain links TRBV6-6 with TRBJ2-3; TRBD2 might be the D gene, on 5 matching bases. The TCR sequence derives from a woman aged 25 to 45 who had recovered from COVID-19. The sequenced material came from PBMCs or T cells enriched from blood (not recorded which). The nucleotide sequence is given as TGTGCCAGCAGCCCCGGACTTAGCACAGATACGCAGTATTTT. Its amino acids are CASSPGLSTDTQYF.